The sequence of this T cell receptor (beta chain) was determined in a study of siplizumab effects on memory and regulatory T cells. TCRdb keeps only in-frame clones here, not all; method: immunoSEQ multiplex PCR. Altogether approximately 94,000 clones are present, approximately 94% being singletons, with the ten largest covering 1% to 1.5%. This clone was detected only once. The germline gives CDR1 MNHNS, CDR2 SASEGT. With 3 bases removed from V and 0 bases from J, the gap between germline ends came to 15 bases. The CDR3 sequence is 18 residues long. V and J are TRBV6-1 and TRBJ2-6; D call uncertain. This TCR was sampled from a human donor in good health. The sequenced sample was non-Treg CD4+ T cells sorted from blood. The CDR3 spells CASSEVPPSGSGANVLTF. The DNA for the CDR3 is TGTGCCAGCAGTGAGGTTCCCCCGTCGGGCTCTGGGGCCAACGTCCTGACTTTC.